This TCR beta chain emerged from a study of regulatory T cells in long-lasting Graves disease. Stated time point: persistent/refractory GD, antithyroid drugs over 5 years with positive TRAb. Extracted RNA from PBMCs served as the source of the TCR library. Regarding this clonotype: Its antigen is not identified.

In building TCR beta libraries, iRepertoire HTBI primers were used together with Arm-PCR of CDR3 regions. As handled by the study authors: Samples collectively showed some 65 TRBV and approximately 14 TRBJ segments. TCRdb re-called the multiplex PCR reads with MiXCR, one entry per CDR3 protein. TCRdb, not the authors, supplied the V and J calls. Of approximately 380,000 distinct CDR3 sequences detected, 20% to 25% appear once; the ten largest clones hold roughly 20%. Study results and caveats: Patients whose Graves' disease persisted exhibited lower TCR diversity than those newly diagnosed.

V was cut by 4 bases and J by 3 bases, with 15 bases left in between. The CDR3 loop spans 14 amino acids. Germline lookup yields CDR1 GTSNPN and CDR2 SVGIG (reference sequence). The receptor was isolated from a female donor with Graves disease. This specimen consisted of peripheral blood mononuclear cells (PBMCs), obtained when the disease was refractory, from a patient treated with antithyroid drugs. The chain is built from TRBV30 and TRBJ1-2, with unresolved D. The CDR3 region has the DNA TGTGCCTGGACTCCCAGCACAGCCGACTATGGCTACACCTTC. Translated, it gives CAWTPSTADYGYTF.